Only a few counts were recorded for the clone carrying this T cell receptor beta chain. Its antigen is unidentified. Repeated repertoire sampling spanned the course of chemoradiotherapy. The data belong to a study of chemoradiotherapy in HPV16-positive cancers. Study background: Functional T-cell assays on a couple of HPV16-positive patients' cells defined candidate HPV-specific clones and common TCR motifs.

Study results and limitations: During treatment, candidate HPV-specific clones and E7-related motifs expanded in tumor. HPV-specific T cells were functionally defined from only a couple of HPV16-positive patients.

Using immunoSEQ multiplex PCR, the repertoire was profiled, and TCRdb retains in-frame clones only, with some absent. The data contain approximately 5,700 clones, about 88% of them singletons. Germline V lookup: CDR1 GTSNPN, CDR2 SVGIG (reference sequence). Trimming stripped 4 bases from V and 0 bases from J, with 12 bases between. The CDR3 contains 14 residues. The sequences come from tumor tissue, collected from a patient who underwent chemoradiotherapy. The receptor comes from a human donor with HPV-associated anogenital cancer. The rearrangement joins TRBV30 to TRBJ1-1, with D unclear. CDR3 region: CAWKDPAMNTEAFF. In DNA form, the CDR3 reads TGTGCCTGGAAAGATCCAGCCATGAACACTGAAGCTTTCTTT.